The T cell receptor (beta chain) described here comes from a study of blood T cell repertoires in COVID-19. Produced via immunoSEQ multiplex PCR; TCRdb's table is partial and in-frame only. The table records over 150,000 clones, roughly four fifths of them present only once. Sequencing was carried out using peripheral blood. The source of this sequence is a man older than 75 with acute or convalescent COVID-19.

The chain's CDR3 is CASSPRGSFGELFF. The CDR3 DNA sequence: TGTGCCAGCAGCCCCCGGGGTTCCTTCGGGGAGCTGTTTTTT. The chain joins TRBV21-1 to TRBJ2-2; TRBD2, the table's D call, was not compared with the DNA. TRBV21-1 is assigned pseudogene status. The CDR3 covers 14 residues.